Below are 22 T cell receptor beta chains sequenced from a single sample in a study of T cell repertoires in cytomegalovirus infection. TCRdb recomputed calls from the reads with MiXCR, one row per CDR3 protein. The sample carries under 350,000 distinct CDR3 sequences, around 10% recorded once. Sequencing was done on a sample of PBMCs. The receptors shown here come from a human donor in good health (CMV status not recorded). Some clones in this sample may be carry-over from other donors' samples.

The CDR3 sequence is CASRAGAVNTEAFF. The CDR3 DNA reads TGTGCCAGCAGGGCAGGTGCTGTGAACACTGAAGCTTTCTTT. The V and J genes are TRBV6-5 and TRBJ1-1; no clear D gene. The CDR3 sequence is 14 residues long. V was cut by 6 bases and J by 0 bases, with 11 bases left in between. Looked up from germline, CDR1 is MNHEY and CDR2 is SVGAGI.

This clonotype was seen ten or more times. This sequence joins TRBV24-1 and TRBJ2-1; D call uncertain. V lost 7 bases to trimming and J lost 7 bases, with 13 bases between them. The CDR3 runs 13 residues. The germline V gene encodes CDR1 KGHDR and CDR2 SFDVKD. The CDR3 is CATRTSVGNEQFF. In DNA form, the CDR3 reads TGTGCCACCAGAACCTCAGTTGGGAATGAGCAGTTCTTC.

The chain employs TRBV29-1 and TRBJ1-2, with a tentative D call TRBD1 (5 bases). The length of the CDR3 is 12 residues. Looked up from germline, CDR1 is SQVTM and CDR2 is ANQGSEA. With 4 bases removed from V and 3 bases from J, the gap between germline ends came to 9 bases. The CDR3 DNA is TGCAGCGTTGGGGACGGGGACTATGGCTACACCTTC. Translation gives CSVGDGDYGYTF.

At least ten counts were recorded for this clonotype. J is TRBJ2-7 and V is TRBV7-2; tentatively, D is TRBD1 or TRBD2 (6 bases each). The CDR3 has 14 residues. Looked up from germline, CDR1 is SGHTA and CDR2 is FQGNSA. V lost 0 bases, J lost 4 bases, and 10 bases lay in between. The CDR3, as DNA: TGTGCCAGCAGCTTAGCGGGGGGCGGATACGAGCAGTACGTC. It yields the protein CASSLAGGGYEQYV.

The chain has TRBV5-1 and TRBJ2-5, with 7 bases fitting TRBD1. Trimming removed 0 bases from V and 5 bases from J; junction bases left unmatched: 7. Germline lookup yields CDR1 SGHRS and CDR2 YFSETQ. This CDR3 is 15 amino acids long. CDR3 residues: CASSLVPGGEETQYF. The CDR3 nucleotides are TGCGCCAGCAGCTTGGTTCCAGGGGGTGAGGAGACCCAGTACTTC.

This clonotype has at least ten counts. The J gene is TRBJ1-1, the V gene TRBV6-5; D unresolved. The CDR3 runs 14 residues. With 0 bases removed from V and 4 bases from J, the gap between germline ends came to 9 bases. CDR1 and CDR2 from the germline V gene are MNHEY and SVGAGI. The CDR3 nucleotides read TGTGCCAGCAGTTACTCAGGGATGGGCACTGAAGCTTTCTTT. Translated: CASSYSGMGTEAFF.

In this sample, this clonotype turned up many times. The rearrangement links TRBV12-3 or TRBV12-4 to TRBJ2-5; TRBD2 matches at 8 bases. V dropped 6 bases and J dropped 2; count of bases not matched to a gene: 2. The CDR3 consists of 13 residues. The CDR3 DNA follows: TGTGCCAGCAGGGTAGCGGGGCAAGAGACCCAGTACTTC. Residues: CASRVAGQETQYF.

This clonotype was recorded at least ten times. The gene calls are TRBV20-1 and TRBJ1-2; unclear D gene. The germline V gene has CDR1 DFQATT and CDR2 SNEGSKA (reference sequence). CDR3 length: 14 residues. Trimming took 0 bases from V and 6 from J, leaving 14 bases between them. The CDR3 nucleotides read TGCAGTGCTAGAGATCTAGAGACGGAAAATGGCTACACCTTC. Translating it yields CSARDLETENGYTF.

This clonotype was found many times. The chain combines TRBV7-9 with TRBJ1-1; 12 bases match TRBD1. Germline lookup yields CDR1 SEHNR and CDR2 FQNEAQ (reference sequence). The CDR3 is 16 amino acids. Germline trimming cut 5 bases from V and 0 bases from J; bases unmatched to any gene: 4. CDR3 nucleotide sequence: TGTGCCAGCAGCGGGGGACAGGGGGCGGTGAACACTGAAGCTTTCTTT. Translating gives CASSGGQGAVNTEAFF.

This chain links TRBV20-1 with TRBJ1-5; 7 bases align to TRBD1. CDR3 length equals 14 residues. V gave up 3 bases and J gave up 4 bases; unmatched junction bases: 6. Germline V CDR1 and CDR2: DFQATT, SNEGSKA (reference sequence). CDR3 DNA sequence: TGCAGTGCTAGGGAGGGACAGCAAAATCAGCCCCAGCATTTT. Its translation is CSAREGQQNQPQHF.

This clonotype was detected many times. V usage is TRBV2 and J usage is TRBJ2-2; unclear D gene. The CDR3 is made up of 16 amino acids. Between the trimmed V and J ends, which lost 0 bases and 0 bases, there was a span of 8 bases. Germline values: CDR1 SNHLY, CDR2 FYNNEI. CDR3 in DNA: TGTGCCAGCAGTGAAGCCCTCACCCCGAACACCGGGGAGCTGTTTTTT. Its translation is CASSEALTPNTGELFF.

This clonotype has a count of ten or more. This chain links TRBV15 with TRBJ2-7; D is uncertain. The CDR3 totals 14 residues. Germline V gene data show CDR1 as LNHNV and CDR2 as YYDKDF (reference sequence). The germline V and J ends were trimmed by 6 bases and 2 bases, with 14 bases remaining between them. The CDR3, as DNA: TGTGCCACCAGACCCGGACGTCCCCCCTACGAGCAGTACTTC. Translating gives CATRPGRPPYEQYF.

The genes are TRBV29-1 and TRBJ1-2; possibly TRBD1 for D (5 bases). Germline V gives CDR1 SQVTM, CDR2 ANQGSEA. The CDR3 is 12 amino acids. Trimming shortened V by 2 bases and J by 6 bases, and 10 bases separated the two germline ends. The CDR3 reads CSVEWGGDGYTF. For the CDR3, the DNA is TGCAGCGTTGAATGGGGCGGTGATGGCTACACCTTC.

This clonotype showed up many times. The chain carries TRBV6-1 and TRBJ1-5; D call uncertain. This CDR3 has 16 residues. Deletions cut 1 base from V and 0 bases from J, with 10 bases between. CDR1 is MNHNS, CDR2 SASEGT, per germline. The CDR3 region is CASSEVSGYSNQPQHF. CDR3 DNA sequence: TGTGCCAGCAGTGAAGTATCAGGCTATAGCAATCAGCCCCAGCATTTT.

This clonotype appeared many times. The genes are TRBV23-1 and TRBJ2-1, with a weak D call TRBD1 (6 bases). TRBV23-1 is treated as an ORF (open reading frame) with a function not yet certain. The CDR3 runs to 21 residues. Trimming took off 1 base at V and 4 bases at J, with 29 bases between the two ends. CDR3 residues: CASSQFVICIFPGHRYNEQFF. The CDR3 nucleotides read TGCGCCAGCAGTCAATTCGTTATCTGCATCTTTCCGGGACACCGATACAATGAGCAGTTCTTC.

This clonotype was seen ten or more times. The rearrangement joins TRBV11-2 to TRBJ2-4; D remains unclear. The CDR3 runs 16 residues. Germline V lookup: CDR1 SGHAT, CDR2 FQNNGV. Trimming left V 3 bases short and J 0 bases short, with 12 bases between. CDR3 DNA sequence: TGTGCCAGCAGCTTTACGTCCCGTGGAGCCAAAAACATTCAGTACTTC. Protein sequence: CASSFTSRGAKNIQYF.

This clonotype was observed at least ten times. The chain recombines TRBV7-2 with TRBJ2-1, with 11 bases fitting TRBD1. V shed 5 bases, J shed 7 bases, and the junction held 4 bases outside the gene matches. The length of the CDR3 is 14 residues. CDR1 is SGHTA and CDR2 is FQGNSA in the germline V gene. CDR3 residues: CASSNGQGANEQFF. Written as DNA, the CDR3 is TGTGCCAGCAGCAACGGACAGGGGGCGAATGAGCAGTTCTTC.

This clonotype showed up many times. At one end the junction does not follow the germline gene, possibly because of a read error. This sequence joins TRBV6-2 or TRBV6-3 and TRBJ1-1; D call uncertain. The CDR3 has 13 residues. Germline CDR1 reads MNHEY; CDR2 reads SVGEGT. CDR3 sequence reads: CATSWAANTEAFF. For the CDR3, the DNA is TGTGCCACCAGTTGGGCCGCGAACACTGAAGCTTTCTTT.

This clonotype has a count of ten or more. J is TRBJ2-5 and V is TRBV20-1, with no clear D. This CDR3 comprises 12 residues. Germline V gene sequence: CDR1 DFQATT, CDR2 SNEGSKA (reference sequence). The germline V and J ends were trimmed by 3 bases and 4 bases, with 9 bases remaining between them. CDR3 residues: CSARFSGETQYF. Written as DNA, the CDR3 is TGCAGTGCTAGGTTCTCGGGAGAGACCCAGTACTTC.

V usage is TRBV7-9 and J usage is TRBJ1-5; D is possibly TRBD1 (6 bases). The CDR3 runs 13 residues. Germline V CDR1 and CDR2: SEHNR, FQNEAQ (reference sequence). The V end was cut by 6 bases, the J end by 9 bases, with 15 bases between. CDR3 in amino acids: CASSWTELGPQHF. The CDR3 nucleotides read TGTGCCAGCAGTTGGACAGAGTTAGGGCCCCAGCATTTT.

This clonotype has at least ten counts. CDR3 nucleotides: TGTGCCAGCAGCCCGCGCCTTAATCCGGGACAGGGGAGTGTGGGTAATTCACCCCTCCACTTT. Encoded protein: CASSPRLNPGQGSVGNSPLHF. V and J are TRBV7-2 and TRBJ1-6; 10 bases align to TRBD1. CDR3 length equals 21 residues. With V trimmed by 5 bases and J by 6 bases, 22 bases remained unmatched. The V gene's germline CDR1 is SGHTA and CDR2 FQGNSA.

The table lists this clonotype with many counts. The chain couples TRBV4-2 to TRBJ1-4, with D possibly being TRBD1 (5 bases). Germline V gives CDR1 LGHNA, CDR2 YNFKEQ. Trimming left V 3 bases short and J 7 bases short, with 15 bases between. CDR3 length: 15 residues. The CDR3 here is CASSHSGTWGEKLFF. In DNA, the CDR3 is TGTGCCAGCAGCCACTCAGGGACTTGGGGTGAAAAACTGTTTTTT.